This T cell receptor (beta chain) was documented in a study of blood T cell repertoires in COVID-19. Overall study context: Material from acute and convalescent COVID-19 was sourced from the United States, Italy and Spain. PBMCs, B-cell-depleted T cells, or T cells were the source of the cDNA or gDNA that made up the material.

The authors' processing: Amplification with reference gene primers provided the estimates of nucleated cell counts. Method: immunoSEQ multiplex PCR; TCRdb's copy keeps in-frame clones and lacks some. D and trimming were read from the DNA, whereas the V and J calls and clone size are those reported in that table. The table has about 270,000 clones, about four fifths seen once; the top ten hold 7.5% to 10%. Turning to this clone: Just one base apart from a much larger clone, this may be a read error. The same CDR3 also results from other DNA sequences found in this sample.

Per the germline V gene, CDR1 is MNHEY and CDR2 is SVGEGT. Trimming took 2 bases from V and 2 from J, leaving 6 bases between them. This CDR3 is built from 13 residues. The specimen sequenced was peripheral blood. This receptor was taken from a woman between 45 and 60 years old who had recovered from COVID-19. This chain joins TRBV6-2 or TRBV6-3 and TRBJ1-1; D possibly corresponds to TRBD1 (5 bases). The CDR3 reads CASSYRGNTEAFF. CDR3 nucleotides: TGTGCCAGCAGTTACAGGGGTAACACTGAAGCTTTCTTT.